The 4 T cell receptor beta chains in this list originate from one sample, sequenced in a study of blood T cell repertoires in COVID-19. Some clones are missing from TCRdb's copy, which holds only in-frame ones; the method was immunoSEQ multiplex PCR. This sample has around 100,000 clones, with almost 90% found just once. The specimen sequenced was peripheral blood. Source of these receptors: a human donor in a cohort sampled during active COVID-19.

This clone was recorded a few times. This rearrangement joins TRBV27 to TRBJ2-2; 9 bases align to TRBD1. The V and J ends lost 6 bases and 5 bases, in that order; junction bases with no gene match: 7. The CDR3 sequence is 15 residues long. The germline CDR1 and CDR2 sequences are MNHEY and SMNVEV (reference sequence). DNA for the CDR3: TGTGCCAGCAGGCCACAGGGGGCACTTACCGGGGAGCTGTTTTTT. Amino acid sequence: CASRPQGALTGELFF.

This clone was observed a handful of times. The rearrangement joins TRBV2 to TRBJ2-5, with D perhaps TRBD2 (5 bases). CDR1 SNHLY and CDR2 FYNNEI come from the germline V gene. The length of the CDR3 is 13 residues. The germline V and J ends were trimmed by 5 bases and 5 bases, with 12 bases remaining between them. CDR3 nucleotides: TGTGCCAGCAGTCGAGCGGCTCCGGAGACCCAGTACTTC. As protein: CASSRAAPETQYF.

The chain combines TRBV12-2 with TRBJ1-6; TRBD1, as called in the table, went unchecked against the DNA. TRBV12-2 is noted as a pseudogene. This CDR3 has 14 residues. DNA for the CDR3: TGTGCAAGTCGCTTAGCGAACGGCTGGGCGCCCCTCCACTTT. Protein sequence: CASRLANGWAPLHF.

The count of this clone is one. This chain joins TRBV5-1 and TRBJ2-5; possible D gene TRBD2, 5 bases. The CDR3 length is 13 residues. CDR1 SGHRS and CDR2 YFSETQ come from the germline V gene. Trimming removed 4 bases at V and 5 bases at J, with 12 bases between. The CDR3 DNA is TGCGCCAGCAGCCTCTGGACTGCGGAGACCCAGTACTTC. Translation gives CASSLWTAETQYF.